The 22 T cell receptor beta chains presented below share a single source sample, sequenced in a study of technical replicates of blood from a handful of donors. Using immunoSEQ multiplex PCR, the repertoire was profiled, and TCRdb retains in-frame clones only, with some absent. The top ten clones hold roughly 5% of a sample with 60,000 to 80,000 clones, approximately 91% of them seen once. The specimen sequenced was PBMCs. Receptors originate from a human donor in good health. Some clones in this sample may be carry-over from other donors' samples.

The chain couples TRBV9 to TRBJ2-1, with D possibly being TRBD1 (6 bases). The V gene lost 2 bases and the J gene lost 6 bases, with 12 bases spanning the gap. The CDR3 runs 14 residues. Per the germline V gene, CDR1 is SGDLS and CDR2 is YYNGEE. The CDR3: CASSVQGLVNEQFF. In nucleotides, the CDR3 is TGTGCCAGCAGCGTTCAGGGGTTGGTCAATGAGCAGTTCTTC.

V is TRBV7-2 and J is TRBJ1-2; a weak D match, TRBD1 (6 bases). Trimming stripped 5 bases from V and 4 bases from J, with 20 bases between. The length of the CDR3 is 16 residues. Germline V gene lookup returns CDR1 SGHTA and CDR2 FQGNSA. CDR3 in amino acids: CASSPRGGAQVYGYTF. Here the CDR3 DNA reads TGTGCCAGCAGCCCAAGGGGGGGGGCGCAGGTCTATGGCTACACCTTC. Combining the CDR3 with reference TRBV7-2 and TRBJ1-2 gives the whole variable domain GAGVSQSPSNKVTEKGKDVELRCDPISGHTALYWYRQSLGQGLEFLIYFQGNSAPDKSGLPSDRFSAERTGGSVSTLTIQRTQQEDSAVYLCASSPRGGAQVYGYTFGSGTRLTVV.

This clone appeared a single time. This CDR3 reads CASSVGIAGGSSYEQYF. CDR3 bases: TGTGCCAGCAGCGTAGGTATAGCGGGGGGAAGCTCCTACGAGCAGTACTTC. The rearrangement joins TRBV9 to TRBJ2-7, with TRBD2 matching over 10 bases. Germline V CDR1 and CDR2: SGDLS, YYNGEE. The junction had 6 bases not matched to a gene; V was cut back by 0 bases and J by 0 bases. The CDR3 has 17 amino acids.

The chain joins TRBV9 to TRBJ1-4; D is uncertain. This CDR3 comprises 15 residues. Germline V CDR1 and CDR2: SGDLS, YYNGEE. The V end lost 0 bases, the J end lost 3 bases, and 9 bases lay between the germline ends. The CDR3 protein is CASSVEGRANEKLFF. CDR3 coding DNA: TGTGCCAGCAGCGTAGAAGGGAGGGCTAATGAAAAACTGTTTTTT.

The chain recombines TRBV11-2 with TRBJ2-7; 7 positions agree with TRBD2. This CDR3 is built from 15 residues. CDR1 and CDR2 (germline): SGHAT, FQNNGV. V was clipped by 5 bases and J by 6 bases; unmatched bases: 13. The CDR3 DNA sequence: TGTGCCAGCAGCGGGGTGGGCGGGAGAGGCCCCGAGCAGTACTTC. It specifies CASSGVGGRGPEQYF.

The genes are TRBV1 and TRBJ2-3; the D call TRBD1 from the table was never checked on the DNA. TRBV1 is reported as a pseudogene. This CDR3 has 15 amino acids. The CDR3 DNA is TGCACCAGCAGCCAATCCCAAAAGGGGCCAGATACGCAGTATTTT. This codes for CTSSQSQKGPDTQYF.

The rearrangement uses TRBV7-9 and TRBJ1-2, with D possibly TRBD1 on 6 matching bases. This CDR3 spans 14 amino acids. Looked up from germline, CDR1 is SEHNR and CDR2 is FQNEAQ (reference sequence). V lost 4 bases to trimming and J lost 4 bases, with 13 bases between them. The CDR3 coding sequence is TGTGCCAGCAGCTCTCTATCAGGGGCCTATGGCTACACCTTC. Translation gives CASSSLSGAYGYTF. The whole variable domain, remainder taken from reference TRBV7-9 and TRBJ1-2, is DTGVSQNPRHKITKRGQNVTFRCDPISEHNRLYWYRQTLGQGPEFLTYFQNEAQLEKSRLLSDRFSAERPKGSFSTLEIQRTEQGDSAMYLCASSSLSGAYGYTFGSGTRLTVV.

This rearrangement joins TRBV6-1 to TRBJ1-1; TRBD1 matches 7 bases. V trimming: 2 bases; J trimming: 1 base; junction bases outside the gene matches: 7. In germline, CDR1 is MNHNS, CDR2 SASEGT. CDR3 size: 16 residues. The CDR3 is CASSEWGWDRNTEAFF. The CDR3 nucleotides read TGTGCCAGCAGTGAATGGGGATGGGACAGGAACACTGAAGCTTTCTTT.

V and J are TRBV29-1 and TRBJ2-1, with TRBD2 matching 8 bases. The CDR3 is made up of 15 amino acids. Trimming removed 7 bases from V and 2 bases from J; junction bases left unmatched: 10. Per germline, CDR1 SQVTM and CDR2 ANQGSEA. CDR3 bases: TGCAGCGCCCGCCCCGGCGGGAGGACCTACAATGAGCAGTTCTTC. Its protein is CSARPGGRTYNEQFF.

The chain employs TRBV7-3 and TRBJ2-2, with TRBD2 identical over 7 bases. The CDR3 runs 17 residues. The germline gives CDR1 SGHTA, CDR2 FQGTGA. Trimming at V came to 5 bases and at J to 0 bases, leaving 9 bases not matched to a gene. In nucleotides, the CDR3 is TGTGCCAGCAGCCCCGTCTCTAGCGGTTCGAACACCGGGGAGCTGTTTTTT. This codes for CASSPVSSGSNTGELFF.

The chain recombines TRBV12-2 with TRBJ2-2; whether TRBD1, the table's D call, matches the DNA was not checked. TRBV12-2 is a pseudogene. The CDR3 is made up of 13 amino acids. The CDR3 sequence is CASRCRATGELFF. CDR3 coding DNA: TGTGCAAGTCGCTGCAGGGCCACCGGGGAGCTGTTTTTT.

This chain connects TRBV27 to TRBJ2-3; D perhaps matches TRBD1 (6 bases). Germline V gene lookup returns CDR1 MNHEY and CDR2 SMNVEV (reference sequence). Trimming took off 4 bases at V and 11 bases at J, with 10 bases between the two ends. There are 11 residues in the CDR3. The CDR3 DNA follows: TGTGCCAGCAGTTCAAGGGGGAGGCAGTATTTT. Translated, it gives CASSSRGRQYF.

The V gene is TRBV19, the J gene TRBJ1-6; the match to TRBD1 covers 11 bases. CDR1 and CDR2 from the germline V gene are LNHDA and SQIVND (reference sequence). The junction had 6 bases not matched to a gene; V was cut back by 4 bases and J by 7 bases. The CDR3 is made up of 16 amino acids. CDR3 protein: CASSNGQGAYNSPLHF. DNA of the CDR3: TGTGCCAGTAGTAATGGACAGGGGGCTTACAATTCACCCCTCCACTTT.

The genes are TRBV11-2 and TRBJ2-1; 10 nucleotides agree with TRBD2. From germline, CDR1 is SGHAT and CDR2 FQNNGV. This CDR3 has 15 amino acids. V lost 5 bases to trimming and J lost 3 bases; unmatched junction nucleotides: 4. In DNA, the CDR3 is TGTGCCAGCAGCCCCGAGCGGGGGGGCTACAATGAGCAGTTCTTC. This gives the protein CASSPERGGYNEQFF.

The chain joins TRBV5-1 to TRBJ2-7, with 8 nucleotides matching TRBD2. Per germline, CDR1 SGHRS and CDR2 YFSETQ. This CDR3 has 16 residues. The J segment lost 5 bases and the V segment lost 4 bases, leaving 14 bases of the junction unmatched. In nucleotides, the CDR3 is TGCGCCAGCAGCCGTGGGGTAGCGGGATTGTCCCACGAGCAGTACTTC. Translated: CASSRGVAGLSHEQYF.

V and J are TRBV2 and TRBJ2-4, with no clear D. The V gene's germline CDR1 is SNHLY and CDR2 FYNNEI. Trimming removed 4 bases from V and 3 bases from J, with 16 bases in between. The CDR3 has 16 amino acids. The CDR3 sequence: CASSGVRSRGKNIQYF. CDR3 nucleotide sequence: TGTGCCAGCAGTGGAGTAAGGAGCCGTGGCAAAAACATTCAGTACTTC.

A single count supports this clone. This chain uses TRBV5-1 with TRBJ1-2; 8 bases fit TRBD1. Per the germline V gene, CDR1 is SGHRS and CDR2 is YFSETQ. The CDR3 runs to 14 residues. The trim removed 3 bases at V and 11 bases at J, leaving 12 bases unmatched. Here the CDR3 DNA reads TGCGCCAGCAGCTCGATAGGACAGGGAGGTTCTTACACCTTC. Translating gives CASSSIGQGGSYTF.

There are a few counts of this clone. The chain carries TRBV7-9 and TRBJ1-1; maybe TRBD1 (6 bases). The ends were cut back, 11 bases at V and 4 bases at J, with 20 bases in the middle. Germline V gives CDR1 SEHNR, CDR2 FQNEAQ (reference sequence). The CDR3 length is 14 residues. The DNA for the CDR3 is TGTGCCGGCACTCTGGGGGGGCTCGGCACTGAAGCTTTCTTT. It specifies CAGTLGGLGTEAFF.

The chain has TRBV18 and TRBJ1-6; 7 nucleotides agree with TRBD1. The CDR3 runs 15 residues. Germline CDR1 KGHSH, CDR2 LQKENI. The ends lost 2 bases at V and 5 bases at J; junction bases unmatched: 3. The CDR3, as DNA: TGTGCCAGCTCACCAAGGGACAGCAATAATTCACCCCTCCACTTT. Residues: CASSPRDSNNSPLHF.

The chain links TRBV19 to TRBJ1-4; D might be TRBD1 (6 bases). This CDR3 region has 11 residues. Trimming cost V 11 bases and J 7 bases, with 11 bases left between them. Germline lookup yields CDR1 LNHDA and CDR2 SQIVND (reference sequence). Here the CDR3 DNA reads TGTGCCGCGATACAGGGTGAAAAACTGTTTTTT. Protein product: CAAIQGEKLFF.

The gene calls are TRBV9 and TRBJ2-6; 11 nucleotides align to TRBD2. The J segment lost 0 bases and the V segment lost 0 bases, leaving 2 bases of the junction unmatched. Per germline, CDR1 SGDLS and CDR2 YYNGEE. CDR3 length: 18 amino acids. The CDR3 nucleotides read TGTGCCAGCAGCGTAGGTCTAGCGGGAGGCTCTGGGGCCAACGTCCTGACTTTC. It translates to CASSVGLAGGSGANVLTF.

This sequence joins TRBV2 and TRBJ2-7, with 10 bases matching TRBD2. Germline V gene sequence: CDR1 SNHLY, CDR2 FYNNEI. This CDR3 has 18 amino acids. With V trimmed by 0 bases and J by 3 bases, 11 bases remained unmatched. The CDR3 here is CASSEAEASGSMVYEQYF. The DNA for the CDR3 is TGTGCCAGCAGTGAAGCGGAGGCTAGCGGGAGTATGGTCTACGAGCAGTACTTC.